This T cell receptor beta chain emerged from a study of control samples from healthy donors and cancer patients. V was clipped by 1 base and J by 7 bases; unmatched bases: 6. Germline CDR1 and CDR2: LGHNA and YNFKEQ. The CDR3 loop spans 14 amino acids. Only a few counts were recorded for this clone. Profiling relied on immunoSEQ multiplex PCR, and the TCRdb table lists in-frame clones only, not all of them. This table has about 1,800 clones, over 65% appearing once. V and J are TRBV4-2 and TRBJ1-1, with TRBD1 identical over 7 bases. The sequence was obtained from a female donor with lung cancer. Sample: formalin-fixed, paraffin-embedded tissue. The CDR3 here is CASSQAGGRDEAFF. DNA of the CDR3: TGTGCCAGCAGCCAAGCAGGGGGTCGGGATGAAGCTTTCTTT.